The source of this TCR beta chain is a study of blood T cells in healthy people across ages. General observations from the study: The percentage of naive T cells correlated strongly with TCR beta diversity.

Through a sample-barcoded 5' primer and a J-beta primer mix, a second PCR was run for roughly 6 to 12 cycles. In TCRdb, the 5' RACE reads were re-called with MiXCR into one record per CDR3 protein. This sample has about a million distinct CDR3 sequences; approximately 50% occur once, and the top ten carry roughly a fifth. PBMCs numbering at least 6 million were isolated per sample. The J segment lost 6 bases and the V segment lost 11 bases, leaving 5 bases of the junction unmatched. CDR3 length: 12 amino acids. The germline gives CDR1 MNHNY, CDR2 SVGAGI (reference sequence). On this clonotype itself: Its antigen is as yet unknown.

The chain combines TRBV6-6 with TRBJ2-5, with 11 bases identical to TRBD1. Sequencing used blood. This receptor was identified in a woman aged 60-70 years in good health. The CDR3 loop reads CAGGQGGKTQYF. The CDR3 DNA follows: TGTGCCGGGGGACAGGGGGGAAAGACCCAGTACTTC.